This T cell receptor beta chain was observed in a study of early T cells in non-severe SARS-CoV-2 infection. Study as a whole: The authors sequenced bulk RNA from unsorted whole blood, leaving chains unpaired.

Trimming took 7 bases from V and 0 from J; bases not matched to a gene: 9. The CDR3 totals 15 residues. The germline gives CDR1 SQVTM, CDR2 ANQGSEA. Unique molecular identifiers were attached to individual cDNA molecules. TCRdb re-called the 5' RACE reads through MiXCR, storing one row per CDR3 protein. The sample lists tens of thousands of distinct CDR3 sequences, 4.9% occurring once. In regard to this clonotype: The antigen remains undetermined.

Whole-study results and caveats: VDJdb matching favored anti-spike CD8 responses, missing private and CD4 specificities.

The receptor's source is an adult who was a healthcare worker with PCR-confirmed SARS-CoV-2 infection or an uninfected control (not recorded which). Material for sequencing was whole blood. The chain is built from TRBV29-1 and TRBJ2-1, with TRBD2 identical over 7 bases. CDR3 residues: CSADTSESSYNEQFF. CDR3 nucleotides: TGCAGCGCCGATACTAGCGAAAGCTCCTACAATGAGCAGTTCTTC.